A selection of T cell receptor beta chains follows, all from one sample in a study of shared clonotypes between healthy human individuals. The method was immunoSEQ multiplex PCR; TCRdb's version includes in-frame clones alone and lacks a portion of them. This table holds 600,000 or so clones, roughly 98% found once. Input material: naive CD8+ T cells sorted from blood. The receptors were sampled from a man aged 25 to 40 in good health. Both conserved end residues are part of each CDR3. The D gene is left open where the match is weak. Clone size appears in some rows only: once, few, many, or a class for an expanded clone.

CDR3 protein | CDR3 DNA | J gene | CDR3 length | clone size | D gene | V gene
CASSLRQDSPRPYF | TGTGCCAGCAGCTTACGTCAGGACAGCCCTAGGCCCTACTTC | TRBJ2-7 | 14 | . | . | TRBV28
CASQRSLSGRADNEQFF | TGTGCCAGTCAGAGAAGCCTTAGCGGGAGGGCCGACAATGAGCAGTTCTTC | TRBJ2-1 | 17 | . | TRBD2 | TRBV9
CASKSRDPYEQYF | TGTGCCAGCAAGTCCCGGGATCCCTACGAGCAGTACTTC | TRBJ2-7 | 13 | . | . | TRBV27
CASSGWDGSSYEQYF | TGTGCCAGCAGCGGGTGGGACGGCAGCTCCTACGAGCAGTACTTC | TRBJ2-7 | 15 | . | . | TRBV11-2
CASSLKLAGALFF | TGCGCCAGCAGCTTAAAGCTAGCGGGAGCCCTGTTCTTC | TRBJ2-1 | 13 | . | TRBD2 | TRBV4-1
CASSLSVGGSYEQYF | TGTGCCAGCAGTTTGTCTGTAGGGGGCTCGTACGAGCAGTACTTC | TRBJ2-7 | 15 | . | TRBD1 | TRBV27
CASGRGNQPQHF | TGTGCCAGCGGGAGGGGGAATCAGCCCCAGCATTTT | TRBJ1-5 | 12 | . | . | TRBV21-1
CASSLREGPYNEQFF | TGTGCCAGCAGTTTGCGGGAGGGCCCCTACAATGAGCAGTTCTTC | TRBJ2-1 | 15 | . | TRBD2 | TRBV6-6
CASSFLAGAAYEQYF | TGTGCCAGCAGCTTCTTAGCGGGAGCTGCCTACGAGCAGTACTTC | TRBJ2-7 | 15 | . | TRBD2 | TRBV7-9
CASSTGTGSSYNEQFF | TGTGCCAGTAGTACTGGGACAGGAAGCTCCTACAATGAGCAGTTCTTC | TRBJ2-1 | 16 | . | TRBD1 | TRBV19
CASSLDRGPGGNTGELFF | TGTGCCAGCAGCTTAGACCGGGGGCCCGGGGGGAACACCGGGGAGCTGTTTTTT | TRBJ2-2 | 18 | . | . | TRBV7-9
CASSLRQGNNEKLFF | TGTGCCAGCAGCTTACGTCAGGGTAATAATGAAAAACTGTTTTTT | TRBJ1-4 | 15 | . | . | TRBV7-2
CASSLSVGGGYSTDTQYF | TGCGCCAGCAGCTTGTCCGTAGGAGGCGGGTATAGCACAGATACGCAGTATTTT | TRBJ2-3 | 18 | once | . | TRBV5-1
CASSLGTQNTEAFF | TGTGCCAGCAGTTTAGGGACACAGAACACTGAAGCTTTCTTT | TRBJ1-1 | 14 | . | . | TRBV28
CASSVDHWGEWDEQFF | TGTGCCAGCAGCGTAGATCATTGGGGGGAGTGGGATGAGCAGTTCTTC | TRBJ2-1 | 16 | . | . | TRBV9
CASSQDPGRADEQFF | TGCGCCAGCAGCCAAGATCCAGGCCGAGCTGATGAGCAGTTCTTC | TRBJ2-1 | 15 | . | . | TRBV4-1
CASSMVVGNTEAFF | TGTGCCAGTAGTATGGTAGTTGGCAACACTGAAGCTTTCTTT | TRBJ1-1 | 14 | . | . | TRBV19
CASSLSGPIVDTQYF | TGTGCCAGCAGTTTGTCCGGGCCTATAGTAGATACGCAGTATTTT | TRBJ2-3 | 15 | . | . | TRBV27
CAISDSGTGLLVQYF | TGTGCCATCAGTGATTCCGGGACAGGGCTACTCGTGCAGTACTTC | TRBJ2-7 | 15 | . | TRBD1 | TRBV10-3
CASSLGQSYEQYF | TGCGCCAGCAGCCTCGGACAATCCTACGAGCAGTACTTC | TRBJ2-7 | 13 | . | . | TRBV4-1
CASSAKDSHRYEQYF | TGTGCCAGCAGCGCAAAGGACAGTCACCGTTACGAGCAGTACTTC | TRBJ2-7 | 15 | . | . | TRBV9
CASSLEYGTGQGSYGYTF | TGCGCCAGCAGCTTGGAGTACGGGACGGGACAGGGTTCGTATGGCTACACCTTC | TRBJ1-2 | 18 | . | TRBD1 | TRBV5-1
CASSEGSSSYEQYF | TGTGCCAGCAGCGAGGGAAGCAGCTCCTACGAGCAGTACTTC | TRBJ2-7 | 14 | . | . | TRBV9
CASSLFLGPSYEQYF | TGTGCCAGCAGCTTATTTTTGGGACCCTCCTACGAGCAGTACTTC | TRBJ2-7 | 15 | . | . | TRBV7-3
CASSETGGSYGYTF | TGTGCCAGCAGCGAGACAGGGGGCTCGTATGGCTACACCTTC | TRBJ1-2 | 14 | . | TRBD1 | TRBV9
CASSLPDRGPRNEQYF | TGTGCCAGCTCACTACCAGATAGGGGGCCGCGCAACGAGCAGTACTTC | TRBJ2-7 | 16 | . | TRBD1 | TRBV18
CASSFGTVNEQFF | TGTGCCAGCAGCTTTGGGACGGTAAATGAGCAGTTCTTC | TRBJ2-1 | 13 | . | . | TRBV7-7
CASSMAFRELSNYGYTF | TGTGCCAGTAGTATGGCCTTCCGGGAACTATCCAACTATGGCTACACCTTC | TRBJ1-2 | 17 | . | . | TRBV19
CASSSRQEPNQPQHF | TGTGCCAGCAGCTCGAGACAGGAGCCCAATCAGCCCCAGCATTTT | TRBJ1-5 | 15 | . | . | TRBV5-4
CASSMVAANTGELFF | TGTGCCAGCAGCATGGTAGCGGCGAACACCGGGGAGCTGTTTTTT | TRBJ2-2 | 15 | . | . | TRBV5-5
CASSPMGSYEQYF | TGTGCCAGCAGCCCAATGGGTTCCTACGAGCAGTACTTC | TRBJ2-7 | 13 | . | . | TRBV28
CASSQDRGGTKNEQFF | TGCGCCAGCAGCCAAGACAGGGGAGGGACTAAGAATGAGCAGTTCTTC | TRBJ2-1 | 16 | . | . | TRBV4-1
CAISELGTSKGGTQYF | TGTGCCATCAGTGAGTTAGGAACTAGCAAGGGGGGTACGCAGTATTTT | TRBJ2-3 | 16 | . | . | TRBV10-3